The T cell receptor (beta chain) described here comes from a study of T cells in Graves' hyperthyroidism and ophthalmopathy. Study details: The authors collected peripheral blood at initial diagnosis, before any treatment. Whole-study findings and limits: Most clonotypes expanded in thyroid above 0.001 were likewise present in blood.

This clonotype was seen many times. What it binds is unknown. The V segment lost 5 bases and the J segment 3 bases; nucleotides outside the gene matches: 3. CDR3 length: 14 amino acids. The V gene's germline CDR1 is LNHDA and CDR2 SQIVND (reference sequence). Amplified TCR beta CDR3 regions came from RNA transcripts. HTBI primers drove first-round RT-PCR of the TCR CDR3. Each CDR3 protein gets one entry after TCRdb re-called the multiplex PCR reads with MiXCR. The sample lists fewer than 350,000 distinct CDR3 sequences; less than 20% were seen once. This chain connects TRBV19 to TRBJ1-1, with 10 positions matching TRBD1. The source of this sequence is a woman in her forties with Graves' ophthalmopathy. Sequencing used blood. CDR3 DNA sequence: TGTGCCAGTAGTGCCGGGACAGGGGACACTGAAGCTTTCTTT. Translating gives CASSAGTGDTEAFF.